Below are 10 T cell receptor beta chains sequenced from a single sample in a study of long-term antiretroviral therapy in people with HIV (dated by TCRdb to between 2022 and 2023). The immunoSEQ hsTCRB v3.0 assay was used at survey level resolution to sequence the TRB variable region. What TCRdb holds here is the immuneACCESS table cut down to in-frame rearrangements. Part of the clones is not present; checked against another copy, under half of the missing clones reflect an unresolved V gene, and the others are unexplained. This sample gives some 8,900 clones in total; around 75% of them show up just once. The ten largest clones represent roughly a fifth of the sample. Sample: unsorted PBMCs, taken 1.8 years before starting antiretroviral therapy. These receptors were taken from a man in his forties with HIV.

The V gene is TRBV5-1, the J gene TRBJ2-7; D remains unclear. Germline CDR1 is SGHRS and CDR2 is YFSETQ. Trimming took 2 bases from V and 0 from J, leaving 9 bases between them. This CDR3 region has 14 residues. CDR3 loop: CASSFFSDSYEQYF. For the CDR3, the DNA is TGCGCCAGCAGCTTTTTCTCTGACTCCTACGAGCAGTACTTC.

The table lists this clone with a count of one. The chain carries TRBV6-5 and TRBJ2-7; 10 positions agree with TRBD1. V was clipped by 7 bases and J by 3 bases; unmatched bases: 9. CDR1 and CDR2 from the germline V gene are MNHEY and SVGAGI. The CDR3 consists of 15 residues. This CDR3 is CASKPGTGVYYEQYF. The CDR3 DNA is TGTGCCAGCAAACCCGGGACAGGGGTGTACTACGAGCAGTACTTC.

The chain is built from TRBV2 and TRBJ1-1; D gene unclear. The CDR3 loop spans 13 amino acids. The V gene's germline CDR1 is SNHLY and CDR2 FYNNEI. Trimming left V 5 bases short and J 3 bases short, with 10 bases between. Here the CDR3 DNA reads TGTGCCAGCAGTAGGTTAATAGACACTGAAGCTTTCTTT. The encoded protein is CASSRLIDTEAFF.

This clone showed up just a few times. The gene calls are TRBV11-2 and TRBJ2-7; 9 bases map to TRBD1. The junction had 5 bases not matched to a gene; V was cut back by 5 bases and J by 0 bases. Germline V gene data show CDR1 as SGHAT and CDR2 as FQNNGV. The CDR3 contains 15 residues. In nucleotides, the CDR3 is TGTGCCAGCAGCCTTACAGGGGGCCCCTCCTACGAGCAGTACTTC. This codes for CASSLTGGPSYEQYF.

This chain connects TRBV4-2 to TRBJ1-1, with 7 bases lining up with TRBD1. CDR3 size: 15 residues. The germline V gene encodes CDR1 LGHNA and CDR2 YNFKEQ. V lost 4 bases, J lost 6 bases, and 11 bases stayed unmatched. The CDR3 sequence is CASSRVQAGGSEAFF. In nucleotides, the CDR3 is TGTGCCAGCAGCCGAGTGCAAGCAGGGGGGTCTGAAGCTTTCTTT.

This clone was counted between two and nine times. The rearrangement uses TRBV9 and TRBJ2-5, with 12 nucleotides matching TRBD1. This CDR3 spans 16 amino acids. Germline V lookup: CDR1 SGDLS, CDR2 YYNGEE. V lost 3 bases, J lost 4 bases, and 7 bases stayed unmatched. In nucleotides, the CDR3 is TGTGCCAGCAGCGCTTCCGGGACAGGGGGCGGAGAGACCCAGTACTTC. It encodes CASSASGTGGGETQYF.

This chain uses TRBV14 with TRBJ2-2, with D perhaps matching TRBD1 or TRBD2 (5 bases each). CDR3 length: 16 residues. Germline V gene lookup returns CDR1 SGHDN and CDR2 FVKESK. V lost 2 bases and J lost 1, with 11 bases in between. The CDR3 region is CASSQFRGGNTGELFF. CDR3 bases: TGTGCCAGCAGCCAATTCCGGGGCGGGAACACCGGGGAGCTGTTTTTT.

CDR3 in DNA: TGTGCCAGCAGTTACTCGGGGGACGGCCGCTACAATGAGCAGTTCTTC. Encoded protein: CASSYSGDGRYNEQFF. This chain joins TRBV6-5 and TRBJ2-1; D tentatively fits TRBD1 or TRBD2 (5 bases each). Looked up from germline, CDR1 is MNHEY and CDR2 is SVGAGI. The CDR3 consists of 16 residues. Deletions cut 0 bases from V and 3 bases from J, with 12 bases between.

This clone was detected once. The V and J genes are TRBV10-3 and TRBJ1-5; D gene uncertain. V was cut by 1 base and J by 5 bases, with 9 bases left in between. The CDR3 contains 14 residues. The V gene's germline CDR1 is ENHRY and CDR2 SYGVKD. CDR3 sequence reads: CAISEWEEDQPQHF. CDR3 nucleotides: TGTGCCATCAGTGAGTGGGAGGAAGATCAGCCCCAGCATTTT.

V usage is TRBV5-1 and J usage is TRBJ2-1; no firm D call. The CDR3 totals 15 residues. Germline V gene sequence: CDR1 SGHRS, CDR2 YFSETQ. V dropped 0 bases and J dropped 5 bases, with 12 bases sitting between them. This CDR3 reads CASSLDFFTHNEQFF. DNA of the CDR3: TGCGCCAGCAGCTTGGACTTTTTTACGCACAATGAGCAGTTCTTC.